A single sample gave rise to the 28 T cell receptor beta chains below, sequenced in a study of cytomegalovirus exposure and HLA in healthy donors. Use of 60 Vbeta and 13 Jbeta primers characterized the PCR. Libraries were prepared by immunoSEQ multiplex PCR; TCRdb keeps only in-frame clonotypes and omits some of them. In the table there are fewer than 130,000 clones, roughly 70% of which are singletons. Sequenced: PBMCs. These receptors were taken from a man in his forties or fifties in good health and CMV-seropositive.

Regarding this clone: At one end the junction does not follow the germline gene, possibly because of a read error. The chain employs TRBV14 and TRBJ1-2; no clear D gene. Germline assignment: CDR1 SGHDN and CDR2 FVKESK. The CDR3 contains 14 residues. The CDR3 here is CAGSQDYTPYGYTF. For the CDR3, the DNA is TGTGCCGGCAGCCAAGATTACACACCCTATGGCTACACCTTC. Combining the CDR3 with reference TRBV14 and TRBJ1-2 gives the whole variable domain EAGVTQFPSHSVIEKGQTVTLRCDPISGHDNLYWYRRVMGKEIKFLLHFVKESKQDESGMPNNRFLAERTGGTYSTLKVQPAELEDSGVYFCAGSQDYTPYGYTFGSGTRLTVV.

V and J are TRBV10-3 and TRBJ1-4; D is unclear. The ends were cut back, 2 bases at V and 3 bases at J, with 7 bases in the middle. CDR3 length: 14 residues. Germline V gives CDR1 ENHRY, CDR2 SYGVKD. In DNA, the CDR3 is TGTGCCATCAGTGAGGCAGGCTCTAATGAAAAACTGTTTTTT. This sequence encodes CAISEAGSNEKLFF.

This chain uses TRBV27 with TRBJ1-3; D unresolved. Trimming took 5 bases from V and 2 from J, leaving 10 bases between them. The CDR3 runs 14 residues. Germline CDR1 reads MNHEY; CDR2 reads SMNVEV (reference sequence). The CDR3 loop reads CASSPRSPGNTIYF. CDR3 in DNA: TGTGCCAGCAGTCCACGAAGCCCTGGAAACACCATATATTTT.

The chain is built from TRBV7-9 and TRBJ2-2; D unresolved. Looked up from germline, CDR1 is SEHNR and CDR2 is FQNEAQ (reference sequence). The ends were cut back, 5 bases at V and 5 bases at J, with 3 bases in the middle. The CDR3 is made up of 11 amino acids. Written as DNA, the CDR3 is TGTGCCAGCAGCCGGACCGGGGAGCTGTTTTTT. As protein: CASSRTGELFF. Complete variable domain (other parts from reference TRBV7-9 and TRBJ2-2): DTGVSQNPRHKITKRGQNVTFRCDPISEHNRLYWYRQTLGQGPEFLTYFQNEAQLEKSRLLSDRFSAERPKGSFSTLEIQRTEQGDSAMYLCASSRTGELFFGEGSRLTVL.

The chain is built from TRBV5-4 and TRBJ2-7, with 7 bases fitting TRBD1. The CDR3 sequence is 15 residues long. The trim removed 3 bases at V and 0 bases at J, leaving 6 bases unmatched. The V gene's germline CDR1 is SGHNT and CDR2 YYREEE (reference sequence). The CDR3 reads CASSSKQGSSYEQYF. The CDR3 DNA reads TGTGCCAGCAGCTCAAAACAGGGGAGCTCCTACGAGCAGTACTTC. Complete variable domain (other parts from reference TRBV5-4 and TRBJ2-7): ETGVTQSPTHLIKTRGQQVTLRCSSQSGHNTVSWYQQALGQGPQFIFQYYREEENGRGNFPPRFSGLQFPNYSSELNVNALELDDSALYLCASSSKQGSSYEQYFGPGTRLTVT.

This chain uses TRBV5-1 with TRBJ1-1; 7 bases fit TRBD1. Germline loops: CDR1 SGHRS, CDR2 YFSETQ. J lost 5 bases, V lost 3 bases, and 1 base had no gene match. There are 12 residues in the CDR3. The CDR3 sequence: CASSSGQTEAFF. CDR3 in DNA: TGCGCCAGCAGCTCGGGACAGACTGAAGCTTTCTTT.

J is TRBJ2-6 and V is TRBV4-3; 11 bases map to TRBD1. Germline V gene sequence: CDR1 LGHNA, CDR2 YSLEER. The V segment lost 7 bases and the J segment 0 bases; nucleotides outside the gene matches: 2. The CDR3 has 16 amino acids. The CDR3 sequence is CASTGTGGSGANVLTF. The CDR3 DNA is TGCGCCAGCACCGGGACAGGGGGCTCTGGGGCCAACGTCCTGACTTTC.

The chain uses TRBV15 and TRBJ1-4; D uncertain. The V gene's germline CDR1 is LNHNV and CDR2 YYDKDF (reference sequence). CDR3 length: 16 amino acids. V was trimmed by 0 bases and J by 8 bases, leaving 16 bases between them. The DNA of the CDR3 is TGTGCCACCAGCAGAGATCTCCAGGCGCCTAGCGAAAAACTGTTTTTT. Translating it yields CATSRDLQAPSEKLFF.

The chain uses TRBV19 and TRBJ1-1; 7 nucleotides match TRBD1. Trimming removed 5 bases from V and 11 bases from J; junction bases left unmatched: 8. Germline V lookup: CDR1 LNHDA, CDR2 SQIVND (reference sequence). CDR3 length: 12 residues. This CDR3 is CASSGQGGLAFF. CDR3 DNA sequence: TGTGCCAGTAGTGGGCAGGGGGGATTGGCTTTCTTT.

V gene TRBV5-4 combines with J gene TRBJ1-3; TRBD1 is a possible D gene (6 bases). This CDR3 region has 16 residues. V gave up 4 bases and J gave up 7 bases, with 21 bases separating them. Per germline, CDR1 SGHNT and CDR2 YYREEE (reference sequence). The CDR3 DNA reads as TGTGCCAGCAGCGCCCCGGGGGGGCTTGGCGTGAACACCATATATTTT. This codes for CASSAPGGLGVNTIYF.

The chain links TRBV19 to TRBJ1-1, with 12 bases aligning to TRBD1. Trimming cost V 4 bases and J 8 bases; bases outside gene matches: 11. Looked up from germline, CDR1 is LNHDA and CDR2 is SQIVND (reference sequence). The CDR3 is 16 residues long. In DNA form, the CDR3 reads TGTGCCAGTAGTAAGACCGGGACAGGGGGCGCGTTGGAAGCTTTCTTT. Amino acid sequence: CASSKTGTGGALEAFF.

The chain is built from TRBV4-2 and TRBJ2-7, with a weak D call TRBD2 (5 bases). This CDR3 spans 14 amino acids. Trimming stripped 4 bases from V and 0 bases from J, with 10 bases between. Germline CDR1 is LGHNA and CDR2 is YNFKEQ. This chain's CDR3 is CASSLGGGSYEQYF. The CDR3 nucleotides are TGTGCCAGCAGCCTCGGAGGCGGCTCCTACGAGCAGTACTTC.

This clone came up once. V usage is TRBV7-9 and J usage is TRBJ2-7, with TRBD2 matching over 7 bases. The CDR3 has 15 residues. V was pared by 6 bases and J by 2 bases, with 10 bases of the junction left unmatched. In germline, CDR1 is SEHNR, CDR2 FQNEAQ (reference sequence). CDR3 region: CASSPPWGGPYEQYF. In nucleotides, the CDR3 is TGTGCCAGCAGTCCCCCCTGGGGAGGGCCCTACGAGCAGTACTTC.

This clone was seen more than once but under ten times. The chain is built from TRBV7-3 and TRBJ2-3, with TRBD1 identical over 9 bases. Germline lookup yields CDR1 SGHTA and CDR2 FQGTGA. The CDR3 extends over 15 amino acids. The J segment lost 1 base and the V segment lost 6 bases, leaving 5 bases of the junction unmatched. This CDR3 is CASSPRQGGTDTQYF. The CDR3 nucleotides are TGTGCCAGCAGTCCTAGACAGGGGGGCACAGATACGCAGTATTTT.

The chain recombines TRBV4-1 with TRBJ2-3; D not resolved. CDR1 is MGHRA and CDR2 is YSYEKL in the germline V gene. The CDR3 is 16 amino acids. V gave up 0 bases and J gave up 5 bases, with 15 bases separating them. This CDR3 reads CASSQDAYSVLDTQYF. The CDR3 region has the DNA TGCGCCAGCAGCCAAGACGCTTACTCCGTTTTAGATACGCAGTATTTT.

The V and J genes are TRBV6-6 and TRBJ2-1, with D perhaps TRBD2 (6 bases). Looked up from germline, CDR1 is MNHNY and CDR2 is SVGAGI (reference sequence). The CDR3 consists of 13 residues. With 8 bases removed from V and 8 bases from J, the gap between germline ends came to 16 bases. CDR3 sequence: CASGGTRSDEQFF. In DNA, the CDR3 is TGTGCCAGCGGAGGGACTCGGTCGGATGAGCAGTTCTTC.

The CDR3 sequence: CASSTRQAYGYTF. The DNA of the CDR3 is TGTGCCAGCAGTACCCGACAGGCCTATGGCTACACCTTC. This chain uses TRBV6-1 with TRBJ1-2; a weak D match, TRBD1 (6 bases). Germline lookup yields CDR1 MNHNS and CDR2 SASEGT. CDR3 length equals 13 residues. The V end lost 5 bases, the J end lost 4 bases, and 11 bases lay between the germline ends.

The J gene is TRBJ2-5, the V gene TRBV5-1, with 8 bases that match TRBD1. The J segment lost 5 bases and the V segment lost 5 bases, leaving 17 bases of the junction unmatched. Germline V gene data show CDR1 as SGHRS and CDR2 as YFSETQ. CDR3 size: 17 residues. CDR3 protein: CASRPGTGGGGEETQYF. The CDR3 DNA follows: TGCGCCAGCAGGCCCGGGACAGGAGGCGGAGGGGAGGAGACCCAGTACTTC.

The V call is TRBV30, the J call TRBJ2-1; a weak D match, TRBD2 (6 bases). This CDR3 has 13 residues. The V and J ends lost 5 bases and 7 bases respectively, with 15 bases between them. Germline CDR1 GTSNPN, CDR2 SVGIG (reference sequence). CDR3 sequence: CAWAEGGMNEQFF. The CDR3, as DNA: TGTGCCTGGGCTGAGGGCGGGATGAATGAGCAGTTCTTC.

V usage is TRBV4-2 and J usage is TRBJ2-2; 10 bases are a match to TRBD1. Germline CDR1 reads LGHNA; CDR2 reads YNFKEQ. CDR3 length: 15 amino acids. Unmatched junction bases numbered 1, after V lost 5 bases and J lost 1 base. The CDR3 sequence: CASSGQGGNTGELFF. CDR3 DNA: TGTGCCAGCAGCGGACAGGGGGGGAACACCGGGGAGCTGTTTTTT.

The V and J genes are TRBV21-1 and TRBJ2-1; the table's D call of TRBD2 was not tested on the DNA. TRBV21-1 counts as a pseudogene. This CDR3 comprises 16 residues. CDR3 nucleotide sequence: TGTGCCAGCAGCAAAGTGACGAGGGCCTCCTACAATGAGCAGTTCTTC. This gives the protein CASSKVTRASYNEQFF.

Written as DNA, the CDR3 is TGTGCCACCACTTCAGGTTTTCTTGGCTACACCTTC. This encodes CATTSGFLGYTF. The chain combines TRBV6-1 with TRBJ1-2; no reliable D call. Germline assignment: CDR1 MNHNS and CDR2 SASEGT. Trimming shortened V by 10 bases and J by 7 bases, and 16 bases separated the two germline ends. The CDR3 loop spans 12 amino acids.

This clone was observed a handful of times. The V gene is TRBV6-5, the J gene TRBJ2-3; D unclear. V lost 9 bases and J 4 bases, leaving 11 bases between the germline ends. Germline loops: CDR1 MNHEY, CDR2 SVGAGI. CDR3 length equals 12 residues. The CDR3 is CASRSPADTQYF. In DNA, the CDR3 is TGTGCCAGTCGGAGTCCCGCAGATACGCAGTATTTT.

The CDR3 coding sequence is TGTGCCAGCAGTGAAGATCTAGCGGGCGGCACAGATACGCAGTATTTT. This gives the protein CASSEDLAGGTDTQYF. The gene calls are TRBV2 and TRBJ2-3, with 8 bases aligning to TRBD2. V trimming: 1 base; J trimming: 1 base; junction bases outside the gene matches: 4. Germline V gives CDR1 SNHLY, CDR2 FYNNEI. This CDR3 is built from 16 residues.

The genes are TRBV6-1 and TRBJ2-5, with D tentatively TRBD1 (6 bases). The V gene lost 8 bases and the J gene lost 5 bases, with 15 bases spanning the gap. This CDR3 is built from 13 residues. Per germline, CDR1 MNHNS and CDR2 SASEGT. This chain's CDR3 is CASRQQGAETQYF. The CDR3, as DNA: TGTGCCAGCCGACAACAGGGTGCGGAGACCCAGTACTTC.

The genes are TRBV4-3 and TRBJ1-5, with 8 bases identical to TRBD1. The CDR3 is 19 residues long. V lost 0 bases and J lost 1; bases outside the gene matches: 11. Germline V gene data show CDR1 as LGHNA and CDR2 as YSLEER. The CDR3 DNA is TGCGCCAGCAGCCAAGATCTCCCCTCAGGACAGGGAAGCAATCAGCCCCAGCATTTT. It translates to CASSQDLPSGQGSNQPQHF.

This clone was detected only a few times. The chain uses TRBV5-6 and TRBJ2-1; 10 positions agree with TRBD1. CDR3 size: 15 residues. The germline V gene encodes CDR1 SGHDT and CDR2 YYEEEE. V lost 6 bases, J lost 6 bases, and 9 bases stayed unmatched. CDR3: CASIQDRGLRNEQFF. In DNA form, the CDR3 reads TGTGCCAGCATCCAAGACAGGGGGCTTCGCAATGAGCAGTTCTTC.

The rearrangement joins TRBV9 to TRBJ2-1; D is possibly TRBD2 (6 bases). Germline loops: CDR1 SGDLS, CDR2 YYNGEE. This CDR3 comprises 16 residues. The ends were cut back, 1 base at V and 1 base at J, with 12 bases in the middle. CDR3 bases: TGTGCCAGCAGCGTAAGGGGCGCGGGATCCTACAATGAGCAGTTCTTC. This codes for CASSVRGAGSYNEQFF.